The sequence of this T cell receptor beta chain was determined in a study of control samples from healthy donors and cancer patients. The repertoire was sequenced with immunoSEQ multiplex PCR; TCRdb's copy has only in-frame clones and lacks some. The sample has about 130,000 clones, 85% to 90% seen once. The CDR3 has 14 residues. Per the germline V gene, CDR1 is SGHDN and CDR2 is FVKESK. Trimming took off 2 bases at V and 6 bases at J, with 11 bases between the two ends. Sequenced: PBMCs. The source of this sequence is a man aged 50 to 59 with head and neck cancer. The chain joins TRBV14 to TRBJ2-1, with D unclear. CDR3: CASSQTLRINEQFF. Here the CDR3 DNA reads TGTGCCAGCAGCCAAACATTGCGGATCAATGAGCAGTTCTTC.